These T cell receptor beta chains were read from a single sample in a study of identical twins. TCRdb used MiXCR to reprocess the 5' RACE reads, holding one entry per CDR3 protein. The sample has 1.5 million to 2 million distinct CDR3 sequences; around a third are singletons. Sequencing was performed on cord blood. The receptors stem from a newborn girl in good health. CDR3s leave out the opening cysteine and the closing phenylalanine or tryptophan. A D gene is named only where the DNA matches it firmly. Not all rows give a size; the values are once, few, many and, for expanded clones, a class.

TRBV18,11,-,few,ASSPRVKETQY
TRBV2,12,TRBD2,-,ASRRRGVADTQY
TRBV20-1,13,-,few,SASEGGALTDTQY
TRBV11-2,12,TRBD1,-,ASSRDRGVYGYT
TRBV12-3/TRBV12-4,11,-,many,ASSLGHRYEQY
TRBV7-9,13,TRBD2,few,ASSDPSGRGDTQY
TRBV2,11,TRBD2,-,ASTAGRADTQY
TRBV12-3/TRBV12-4,16,-,many,ASSSSSAALLVNSPLH
TRBV5-1,13,TRBD1,-,ASSPRTGSTDTRY
TRBV20-1,13,-,-,SATNRVTSTDTQY
TRBV7-2,13,TRBD2,-,ASRQGLAENNEQY
TRBV12-3/TRBV12-4,10,-,-,ASSMVRAQAF
TRBV25-1,13,TRBD1,few,ASSAPGQVSYEQY
TRBV3-1,13,-,-,ASSQDPGALIEQY
TRBV20-1,12,TRBD1,-,SARDRGRASPLH
TRBV12-3/TRBV12-4,12,TRBD1,-,ASSFVTGGTEAF
TRBV5-1,12,-,-,ASSLEPGAYEQY
TRBV10-3,13,-,many,AISDRELAKNIQY
TRBV10-3,11,-,many,AIRPRDHYEQY
TRBV20-1,12,-,-,SAGPGPSNQPQH
TRBV7-2,13,-,many,ASSLTGPTSYEQY
TRBV3-1,15,-,many,ASSLPRGPSSYNEQF
TRBV5-6,15,TRBD2,-,ASSLGSGRVNTGELF
TRBV7-9,13,-,-,ASSLAPFFRETQY